These 29 T cell receptor beta chains were sequenced from one sample in a study of T cells in localized non-small cell lung cancer. TCRdb's table, derived via immunoSEQ multiplex PCR, lists solely in-frame clones and lacks some. The sample has about 2,100 clones, 30% to 40% seen once. The sequenced sample was normal lung tissue next to the tumor, obtained before any cancer treatment. The origin of the receptors is a male donor at least 60 years old with stage I squamous cell lung carcinoma.

This clone was seen a few times. The chain links TRBV30 to TRBJ2-1; TRBD2 matches at 13 bases. The V and J ends lost 4 bases and 8 bases, in that order; junction bases with no gene match: 11. The germline V gene encodes CDR1 GTSNPN and CDR2 SVGIG (reference sequence). The CDR3 has 16 amino acids. The CDR3 sequence is CAWTKGLAGTADEQFF. The CDR3 nucleotides read TGTGCCTGGACCAAGGGACTAGCGGGAACAGCCGATGAGCAGTTCTTC. The whole variable domain, remainder taken from reference TRBV30 and TRBJ2-1, is SQTIHQWPATLVQPVGSPLSLECTVEGTSNPNLYWYRQAAGRGLQLLFYSVGIGQISSEVPQNLSASRPQDRQFILSSKKLLLSDSGFYLCAWTKGLAGTADEQFFGPGTRLTVL.

This clone was seen a handful of times. The chain uses TRBV28 and TRBJ2-1; 8 bases agree with TRBD2. The CDR3 totals 16 residues. From germline, CDR1 is MDHEN and CDR2 SYDVKM. Trimming at V came to 5 bases and at J to 7 bases, leaving 13 bases not matched to a gene. Here the CDR3 reads CASSPTSGSVKNEQFF. The CDR3, as DNA: TGTGCCAGCAGTCCTACCAGCGGGAGTGTAAAGAATGAGCAGTTCTTC.

This chain links TRBV9 with TRBJ2-7; tentative D call: TRBD1 (6 bases). Germline CDR1 and CDR2: SGDLS and YYNGEE. Trimming removed 0 bases from V and 5 bases from J, with 18 bases in between. CDR3 length: 16 amino acids. The CDR3 bases are TGTGCCAGCAGCGTAGCTAGGGGATCAGGGGTGAACGAGCAGTACTTC. As protein: CASSVARGSGVNEQYF.

This CDR3 is CASSLGGPSTDTQYF. The CDR3 region has the DNA TGTGCCAGCAGCTTAGGGGGACCTAGCACAGATACGCAGTATTTT. The genes are TRBV11-3 and TRBJ2-3; D might be TRBD1 or TRBD2, each matching 5 bases. Germline CDR1 is SGHNT and CDR2 is YENEEA. Trimming left V 1 base short and J 0 bases short, with 8 bases between. The CDR3 runs 15 residues. Together with reference TRBV11-3 and TRBJ2-3, the CDR3 gives the full variable domain: EAGVVQSPRYKIIEKKQPVAFWCNPISGHNTLYWYLQNLGQGPELLIRYENEEAVDDSQLPKDRFSAERLKGVDSTLKIQPAELGDSAVYLCASSLGGPSTDTQYFGPGTRLTVL.

There are a few counts of this clone. The DNA for the CDR3 is TGTGCCAGCAGCCATACAGATACGCAGTATTTT. It encodes CASSHTDTQYF. The chain employs TRBV14 and TRBJ2-3; the D is unclear. The CDR3 covers 11 residues. With 3 bases removed from V and 3 bases from J, the gap between germline ends came to 1 base. The V gene's germline CDR1 is SGHDN and CDR2 FVKESK.

V usage is TRBV19 and J usage is TRBJ2-2, with 7 bases identical to TRBD2. There are 15 residues in the CDR3. Germline CDR1 reads LNHDA; CDR2 reads SQIVND (reference sequence). V shed 3 bases, J shed 5 bases, and the junction held 6 bases outside the gene matches. CDR3 sequence (DNA): TGTGCCAGTAGTATGGGGAGGGGATGGACCGGGGAGCTGTTTTTT. Translated: CASSMGRGWTGELFF. The variable domain in full, with the rest retrieved from reference TRBV19 and TRBJ2-2, is DGGITQSPKYLFRKEGQNVTLSCEQNLNHDAMYWYRQDPGQGLRLIYYSQIVNDFQKGDIAEGYSVSREKKESFPLTVTSAQKNPTAFYLCASSMGRGWTGELFFGEGSRLTVL.

This clone appeared many times. This rearrangement joins TRBV9 to TRBJ1-1; unclear D gene. The germline CDR1 and CDR2 sequences are SGDLS and YYNGEE. V was cut by 4 bases and J by 7 bases, with 11 bases left in between. The CDR3 is 12 residues long. The CDR3 nucleotides are TGTGCCAGCAGCTTCAATCTAGGTGAAGCTTTCTTT. Translated, it gives CASSFNLGEAFF.

By share, this clone ranks as large (0.1 to 1%). CDR3 nucleotide sequence: TGTGCCAGCAGCTTAGAGGGACAGAGCTCCTACGAGCAGTACTTC. Amino acid sequence: CASSLEGQSSYEQYF. This sequence joins TRBV11-3 and TRBJ2-7; 7 bases match TRBD1. V dropped 0 bases and J dropped 0; count of bases not matched to a gene: 2. CDR3 size: 15 residues. Germline loops: CDR1 SGHNT, CDR2 YENEEA.

V gene TRBV19 combines with J gene TRBJ2-5; 8 positions agree with TRBD1. The germline V gene encodes CDR1 LNHDA and CDR2 SQIVND (reference sequence). The length of the CDR3 is 15 residues. V gave up 5 bases and J gave up 4 bases; unmatched junction bases: 9. The CDR3 coding sequence is TGTGCCAGTAGTCCCGGGACAGGCTGGGGAGAGACCCAGTACTTC. This codes for CASSPGTGWGETQYF.

The chain is built from TRBV28 and TRBJ1-5; D is unresolved. This CDR3 has 17 amino acids. Germline loops: CDR1 MDHEN, CDR2 SYDVKM. V gave up 4 bases and J gave up 4 bases, with 20 bases separating them. The CDR3 reads CASSWSSYRSQNQPQHF. CDR3 sequence (DNA): TGTGCCAGCAGTTGGTCCTCCTACAGAAGTCAAAATCAGCCCCAGCATTTT.

This clone came up a few times. The V call is TRBV11-3, the J call TRBJ1-1; no definite D call. Trimming shortened V by 3 bases and J by 1 base, and 12 bases separated the two germline ends. There are 15 residues in the CDR3. Germline-derived CDR1 and CDR2 are SGHNT and YENEEA. DNA of the CDR3: TGTGCCAGCAGCTTCGCAGGTTCCGGGAACACTGAAGCTTTCTTT. Translated, it gives CASSFAGSGNTEAFF.

This clone appeared a few times. This chain links TRBV29-1 with TRBJ1-1, with a possible D match to TRBD1 (5 bases). V was clipped by 6 bases and J by 1 base, with 9 bases between them. The CDR3 runs to 12 residues. From germline, CDR1 is SQVTM and CDR2 ANQGSEA. CDR3 loop: CSVQGQNTEAFF. CDR3 sequence (DNA): TGCAGCGTCCAAGGACAGAACACTGAAGCTTTCTTT.

The chain combines TRBV9 with TRBJ2-5; 8 nucleotides line up with TRBD1. The CDR3 sequence is 15 residues long. Trimming took 5 bases from V and 4 from J; bases not matched to a gene: 10. CDR1 SGDLS and CDR2 YYNGEE come from the germline V gene. DNA for the CDR3: TGTGCCAGCAGTGAAGGTTCAGGGGGCCTAGAGACCCAGTACTTC. It is translated as CASSEGSGGLETQYF.

The V gene is TRBV6-8, the J gene TRBJ2-4; a possible D gene is TRBD2 (5 bases). This CDR3 spans 15 amino acids. From germline, CDR1 is MNHGY and CDR2 SAAAGT. Between the trimmed V and J ends, which lost 2 bases and 1 base, there was a span of 9 bases. The CDR3 DNA follows: TGTGCCAGCAGTTACGAGGGAGCGGCCAAAAACATTCAGTACTTC. It is translated as CASSYEGAAKNIQYF.

Worth noting for this clone: The junction differs from germline at one of its ends, possibly a read error. The chain recombines TRBV18 with TRBJ2-7; D call uncertain. Germline CDR1 is KGHSH and CDR2 is LQKENI. CDR3 size: 13 residues. In DNA, the CDR3 is TGTGCCAGCTCACCACCGGCGTTTTACGAGCAGTACTTT. Translated, it gives CASSPPAFYEQYF.

The CDR3 is CASGDRFSGEQFF. CDR3 DNA: TGTGCCAGTGGGGACCGCTTCTCGGGAGAGCAGTTCTTC. V is TRBV19 and J is TRBJ2-1, with D perhaps TRBD1 or TRBD2 (5 bases each). CDR3 length equals 13 residues. Trimming left V 8 bases short and J 10 bases short, with 18 bases between. Germline CDR1 reads LNHDA; CDR2 reads SQIVND (reference sequence).

This clone was found a few times. The chain couples TRBV9 to TRBJ1-3; D gene unclear. V lost 5 bases, J lost 0 bases, and 9 bases lay in between. Germline values: CDR1 SGDLS, CDR2 YYNGEE. The CDR3 spans 14 residues. The CDR3 DNA is TGTGCCAGCAGTTACCGCCTCTCTGGAAACACCATATATTTT. It codes for CASSYRLSGNTIYF.

This clone was seen a few times. V and J are TRBV6-8 and TRBJ2-5; 8 bases map to TRBD1. Germline V CDR1 and CDR2: MNHGY, SAAAGT. V trimming: 2 bases; J trimming: 5 bases; junction bases outside the gene matches: 10. This CDR3 spans 16 amino acids. The chain's CDR3 is CASSYGGRGRWETQYF. DNA of the CDR3: TGTGCCAGCAGTTACGGAGGCAGGGGGCGCTGGGAGACCCAGTACTTC.

This chain links TRBV9 with TRBJ1-1, with a weak D call TRBD1 (6 bases). Trimming shortened V by 3 bases and J by 0 bases, and 9 bases separated the two germline ends. This CDR3 contains 14 residues. Germline V gene lookup returns CDR1 SGDLS and CDR2 YYNGEE. CDR3: CASSGTGLNTEAFF. Written as DNA, the CDR3 is TGTGCCAGCAGCGGTACAGGGCTGAACACTGAAGCTTTCTTT.

J is TRBJ1-1 and V is TRBV9, with D possibly matching TRBD1 (5 bases). Per the germline V gene, CDR1 is SGDLS and CDR2 is YYNGEE. Trimming shortened V by 6 bases and J by 6 bases, and 12 bases separated the two germline ends. This CDR3 comprises 12 residues. This CDR3 is CASIIQGSEAFF. In nucleotides, the CDR3 is TGTGCCAGCATCATTCAGGGTTCTGAAGCTTTCTTT.

This chain connects TRBV18 to TRBJ2-7, with a weak D call TRBD2 (6 bases). With 2 bases removed from V and 4 bases from J, the gap between germline ends came to 12 bases. This CDR3 has 14 amino acids. Germline V lookup: CDR1 KGHSH, CDR2 LQKENI. Written as DNA, the CDR3 is TGTGCCAGCTCACCAAACGGGAGTCCTTACGAGCAGTACTTC. Its translation is CASSPNGSPYEQYF.

This sequence joins TRBV19 and TRBJ1-5; weak D call: TRBD1 (5 bases). CDR3 length equals 14 residues. Trimming took 8 bases from V and 6 from J, leaving 17 bases between them. Per germline, CDR1 LNHDA and CDR2 SQIVND (reference sequence). As DNA, the CDR3 is TGTGCCAGTCTACAGGCTCGATCGGGTCAGCCCCAGCATTTT. Translated: CASLQARSGQPQHF.

V usage is TRBV9 and J usage is TRBJ2-7; D is possibly TRBD2 (6 bases). CDR1 is SGDLS, CDR2 YYNGEE, per germline. Trimming took 3 bases from V and 3 from J, leaving 13 bases between them. The CDR3 is 14 amino acids. For the CDR3, the DNA is TGTGCCAGCAGCGGGGGACTCTTGGACTACGAGCAGTACTTC. It is translated as CASSGGLLDYEQYF.

This clone was counted between two and nine times. V gene TRBV6-8 combines with J gene TRBJ2-2, with D possibly being TRBD1 (6 bases). Germline V gene data show CDR1 as MNHGY and CDR2 as SAAAGT. This CDR3 has 13 amino acids. V was clipped by 8 bases and J by 8 bases, with 15 bases between them. The CDR3 loop is CASAEQGTGELFF. The CDR3 coding sequence is TGTGCCAGCGCAGAACAGGGAACAGGGGAGCTGTTTTTT.

J is TRBJ2-5 and V is TRBV7-5; the D call TRBD1 from the table was never checked on the DNA. TRBV7-5 is labeled a pseudogene. CDR3 length equals 14 residues. The CDR3 DNA is TGTGCCAGCAGCTCCACAGGGTCTACGGAGACCCAGTACTTC. Translating gives CASSSTGSTETQYF.

The rearrangement uses TRBV15 and TRBJ1-5; TRBD1 is a possible D gene (5 bases). Germline V gene lookup returns CDR1 LNHNV and CDR2 YYDKDF (reference sequence). The CDR3 length is 14 residues. Trimming removed 0 bases from V and 5 bases from J, with 8 bases in between. The CDR3 region has the DNA TGTGCCACCAGCAGAGAAGGGACCCATCAGCCCCAGCATTTT. Translation: CATSREGTHQPQHF.

This clone was observed a single time. The chain joins TRBV30 to TRBJ2-2; unclear D gene. The CDR3 has 11 residues. CDR1 and CDR2 (germline): GTSNPN, SVGIG (reference sequence). The V gene lost 5 bases and the J gene lost 8 bases, with 9 bases spanning the gap. CDR3 DNA: TGTGCCTGGGCCCGTCTGGGGGAGCTGTTTTTT. As protein: CAWARLGELFF.

The DNA for the CDR3 is TGTGCCAGTAGTTCACAGGGAACCTATGGCTACACCTTC. This gives the protein CASSSQGTYGYTF. The chain links TRBV19 to TRBJ1-2; D is possibly TRBD1 (6 bases). The CDR3 is 13 amino acids. The V end lost 5 bases, the J end lost 4 bases, and 11 bases lay between the germline ends. Germline assignment: CDR1 LNHDA and CDR2 SQIVND (reference sequence).

The V call is TRBV28, the J call TRBJ1-1; 8 bases align to TRBD1. Germline CDR1 is MDHEN and CDR2 is SYDVKM. The V and J ends lost 1 base and 0 bases, in that order; junction bases with no gene match: 7. This CDR3 is 17 amino acids long. CDR3 coding DNA: TGTGCCAGCAGTTTATTGTCCAGGGGGCTTATGAACACTGAAGCTTTCTTT. Translating it yields CASSLLSRGLMNTEAFF.